This T cell receptor (beta chain) was profiled in a study of blood T cell repertoires in COVID-19. Turning to the study itself: There were acute and convalescent COVID-19 samples, and they came from the United States, Italy and Spain.

V was clipped by 4 bases and J by 7 bases, with 10 bases between them. The length of the CDR3 is 13 residues. From germline, CDR1 is MDHEN and CDR2 SYDVKM. As originally analysed: Amplified reference gene primers provided the basis for estimating nucleated cell counts. Measured with immunoSEQ multiplex PCR; TCRdb has only the in-frame clones, and not every one. V, J and clone size are those of that table, while D and trimming were read from the DNA. The table shows tens of thousands of clones, with around 80% occurring only once. The TCR was taken from an elderly woman with active or convalescent COVID-19. Sample: peripheral blood. This chain connects TRBV28 to TRBJ1-4; tentative D call: TRBD1 (6 bases). The CDR3 DNA reads as TGTGCCAGCAGTTGGCTCAGGGGTGAAAAACTGTTTTTT. Translating it yields CASSWLRGEKLFF.